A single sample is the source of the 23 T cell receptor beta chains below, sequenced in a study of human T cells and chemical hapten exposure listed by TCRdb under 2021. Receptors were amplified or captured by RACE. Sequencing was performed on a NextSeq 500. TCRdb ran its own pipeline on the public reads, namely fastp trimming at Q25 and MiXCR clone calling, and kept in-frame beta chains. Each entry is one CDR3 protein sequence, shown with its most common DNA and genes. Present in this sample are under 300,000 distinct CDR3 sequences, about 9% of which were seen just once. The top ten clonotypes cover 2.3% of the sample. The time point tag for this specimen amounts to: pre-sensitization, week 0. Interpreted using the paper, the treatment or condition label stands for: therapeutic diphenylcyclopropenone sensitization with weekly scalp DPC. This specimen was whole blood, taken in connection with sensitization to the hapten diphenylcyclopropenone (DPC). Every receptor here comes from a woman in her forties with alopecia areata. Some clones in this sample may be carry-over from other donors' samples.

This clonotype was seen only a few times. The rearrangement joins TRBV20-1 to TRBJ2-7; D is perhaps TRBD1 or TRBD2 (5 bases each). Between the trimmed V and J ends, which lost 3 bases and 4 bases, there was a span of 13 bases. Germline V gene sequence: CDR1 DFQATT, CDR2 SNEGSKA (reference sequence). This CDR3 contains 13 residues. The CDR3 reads CSASLAGSYEQYF. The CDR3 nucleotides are TGCAGTGCTAGTTTGGCAGGGAGTTACGAGCAGTACTTC.

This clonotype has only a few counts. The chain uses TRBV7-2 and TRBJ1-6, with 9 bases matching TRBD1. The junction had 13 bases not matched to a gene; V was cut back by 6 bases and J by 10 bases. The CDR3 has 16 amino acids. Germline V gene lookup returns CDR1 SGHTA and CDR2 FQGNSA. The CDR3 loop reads CASSLRSGTGNSPLHF. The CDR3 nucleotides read TGTGCCAGCAGTTTAAGGAGCGGGACAGGGAACTCACCCCTCCACTTT.

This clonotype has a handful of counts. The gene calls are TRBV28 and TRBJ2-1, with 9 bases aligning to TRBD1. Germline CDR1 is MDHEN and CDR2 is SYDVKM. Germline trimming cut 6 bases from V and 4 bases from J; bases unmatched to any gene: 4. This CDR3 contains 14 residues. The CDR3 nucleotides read TGTGCCAGCAGCAGACAGGGGGTATACAATGAGCAGTTCTTC. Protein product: CASSRQGVYNEQFF.

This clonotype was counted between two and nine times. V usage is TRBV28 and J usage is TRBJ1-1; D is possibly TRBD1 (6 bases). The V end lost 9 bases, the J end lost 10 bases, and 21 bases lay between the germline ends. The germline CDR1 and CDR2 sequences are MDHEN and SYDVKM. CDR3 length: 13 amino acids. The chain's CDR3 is CASKGGLLRGAFF. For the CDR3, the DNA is TGTGCCAGTAAAGGGGGGCTTCTGAGGGGAGCTTTCTTT. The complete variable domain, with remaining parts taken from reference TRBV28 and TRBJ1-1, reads DVKVTQSSRYLVKRTGEKVFLECVQDMDHENMFWYRQDPGLGLRLIYFSYDVKMKEKGDIPEGYSVSREKKERFSLILESASTNQTSMYLCASKGGLLRGAFFGQGTRLTVV.

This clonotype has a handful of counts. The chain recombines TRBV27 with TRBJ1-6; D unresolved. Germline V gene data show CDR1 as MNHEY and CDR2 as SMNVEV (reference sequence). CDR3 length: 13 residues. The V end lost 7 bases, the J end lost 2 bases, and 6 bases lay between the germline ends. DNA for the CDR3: TGTGCCAGCAAACGGACCTATAATTCACCCCTCCACTTT. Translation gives CASKRTYNSPLHF.

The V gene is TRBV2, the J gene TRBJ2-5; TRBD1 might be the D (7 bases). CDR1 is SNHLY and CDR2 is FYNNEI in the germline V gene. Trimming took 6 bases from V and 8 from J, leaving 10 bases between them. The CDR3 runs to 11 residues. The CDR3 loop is CASRGGGTQYF. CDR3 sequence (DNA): TGTGCCAGCAGAGGAGGGGGCACCCAGTACTTC. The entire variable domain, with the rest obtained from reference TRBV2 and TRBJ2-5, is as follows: EPEVTQTPSHQVTQMGQEVILRCVPISNHLYFYWYRQILGQKVEFLVSFYNNEISEKSEIFDDQFSVERPDGSNFTLKIRSTKLEDSAMYFCASRGGGTQYFGPGTRLLVL.

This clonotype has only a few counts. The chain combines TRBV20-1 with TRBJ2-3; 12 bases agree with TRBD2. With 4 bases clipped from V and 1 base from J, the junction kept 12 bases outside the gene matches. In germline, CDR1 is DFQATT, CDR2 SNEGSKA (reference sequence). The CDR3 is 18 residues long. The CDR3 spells CSAKWGLAGGRGTDTQYF. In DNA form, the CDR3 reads TGCAGTGCTAAATGGGGTCTAGCGGGAGGGAGGGGCACAGATACGCAGTATTTT.

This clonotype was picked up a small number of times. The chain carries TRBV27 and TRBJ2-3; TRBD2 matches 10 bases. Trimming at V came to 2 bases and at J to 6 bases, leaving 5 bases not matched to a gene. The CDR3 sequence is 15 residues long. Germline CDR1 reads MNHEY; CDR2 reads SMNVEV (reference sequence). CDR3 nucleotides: TGTGCCAGCAGTTTACCAGCGGGAGGGCTGGATACGCAGTATTTT. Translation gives CASSLPAGGLDTQYF.

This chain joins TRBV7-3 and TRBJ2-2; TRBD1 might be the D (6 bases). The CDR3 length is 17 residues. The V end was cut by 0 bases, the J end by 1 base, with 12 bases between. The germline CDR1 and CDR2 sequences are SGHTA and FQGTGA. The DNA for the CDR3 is TGTGCCAGCAGCTTAACCCGGTGGGGGCAGAACACCGGGGAGCTGTTTTTT. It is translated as CASSLTRWGQNTGELFF.

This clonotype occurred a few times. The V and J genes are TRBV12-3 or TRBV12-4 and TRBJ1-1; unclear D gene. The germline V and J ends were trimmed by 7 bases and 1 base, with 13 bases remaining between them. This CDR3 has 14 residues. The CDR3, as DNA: TGTGCCAGCACGCTTGAAGGCCCGAACACTGAAGCTTTCTTT. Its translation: CASTLEGPNTEAFF.

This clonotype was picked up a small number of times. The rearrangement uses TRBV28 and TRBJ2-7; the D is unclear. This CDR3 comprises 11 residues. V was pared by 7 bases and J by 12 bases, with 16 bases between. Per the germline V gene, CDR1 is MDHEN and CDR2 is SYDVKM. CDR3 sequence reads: CASTDERTRYF. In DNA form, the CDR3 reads TGTGCCAGCACCGATGAACGTACGCGGTACTTC.

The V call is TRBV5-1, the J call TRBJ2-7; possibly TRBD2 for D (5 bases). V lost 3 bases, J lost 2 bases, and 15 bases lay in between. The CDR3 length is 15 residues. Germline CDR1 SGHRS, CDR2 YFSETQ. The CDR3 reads CASSYYTLGAYEQYF. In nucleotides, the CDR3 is TGCGCCAGCAGCTATTACACCCTCGGGGCCTACGAGCAGTACTTC.

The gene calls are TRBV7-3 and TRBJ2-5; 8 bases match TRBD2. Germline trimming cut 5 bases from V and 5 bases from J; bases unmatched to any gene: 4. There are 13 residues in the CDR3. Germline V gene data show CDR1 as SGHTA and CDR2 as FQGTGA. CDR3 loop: CASSQTSVETQYF. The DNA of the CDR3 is TGTGCCAGCAGCCAGACTAGCGTGGAGACCCAGTACTTC. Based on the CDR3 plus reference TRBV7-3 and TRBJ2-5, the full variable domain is GAGVSQTPSNKVTEKGKYVELRCDPISGHTALYWYRQSLGQGPEFLIYFQGTGAADDSGLPNDRFFAVRPEGSVSTLKIQRTERGDSAVYLCASSQTSVETQYFGPGTRLLVL.

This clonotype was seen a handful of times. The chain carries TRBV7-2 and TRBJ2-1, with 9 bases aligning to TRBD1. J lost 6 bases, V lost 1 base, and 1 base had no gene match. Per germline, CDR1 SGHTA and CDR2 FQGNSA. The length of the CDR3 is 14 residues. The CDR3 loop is CASSLGQGVNEQFF. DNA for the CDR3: TGTGCCAGCAGCTTAGGACAGGGGGTCAATGAGCAGTTCTTC.

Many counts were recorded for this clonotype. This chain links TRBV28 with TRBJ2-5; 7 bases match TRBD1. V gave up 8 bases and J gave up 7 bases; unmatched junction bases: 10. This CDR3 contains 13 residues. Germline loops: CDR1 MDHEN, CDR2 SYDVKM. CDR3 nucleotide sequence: TGTGCCAGCGGTAGAACAGGGGCCCGGACCCAGTACTTC. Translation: CASGRTGARTQYF. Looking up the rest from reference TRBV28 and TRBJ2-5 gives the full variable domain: DVKVTQSSRYLVKRTGEKVFLECVQDMDHENMFWYRQDPGLGLRLIYFSYDVKMKEKGDIPEGYSVSREKKERFSLILESASTNQTSMYLCASGRTGARTQYFGPGTRLLVL.

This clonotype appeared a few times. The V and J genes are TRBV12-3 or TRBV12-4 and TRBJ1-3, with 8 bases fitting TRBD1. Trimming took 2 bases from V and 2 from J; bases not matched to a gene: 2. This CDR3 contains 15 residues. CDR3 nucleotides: TGTGCCAGCAGTTTAACAGGGGGGGCTGGAAACACCATATATTTT. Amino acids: CASSLTGGAGNTIYF.

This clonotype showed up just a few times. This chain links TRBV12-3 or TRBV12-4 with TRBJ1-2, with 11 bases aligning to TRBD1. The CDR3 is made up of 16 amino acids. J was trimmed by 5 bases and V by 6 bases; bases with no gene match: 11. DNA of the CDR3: TGTGCCAGCAGCACGGACAGGGGGCGCGGACCATATGGCTACACCTTC. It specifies CASSTDRGRGPYGYTF.

CDR3 amino acids: CSARYDPYGAPSTDTQYF. The CDR3 bases are TGCAGTGCTAGATACGACCCCTATGGCGCCCCTAGCACAGATACGCAGTATTTT. The rearrangement links TRBV20-1 to TRBJ2-3; D ambiguous. Germline V lookup: CDR1 DFQATT, CDR2 SNEGSKA (reference sequence). V shed 2 bases and J shed 0 bases, with 21 bases lying between them. CDR3 length: 18 amino acids.

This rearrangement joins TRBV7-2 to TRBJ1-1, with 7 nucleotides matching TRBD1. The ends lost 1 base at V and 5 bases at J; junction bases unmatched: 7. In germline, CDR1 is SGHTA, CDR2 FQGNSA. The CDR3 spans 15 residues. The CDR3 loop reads CASSLVKGAGTEAFF. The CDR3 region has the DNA TGTGCCAGCAGCTTAGTTAAGGGGGCGGGAACTGAAGCTTTCTTT.

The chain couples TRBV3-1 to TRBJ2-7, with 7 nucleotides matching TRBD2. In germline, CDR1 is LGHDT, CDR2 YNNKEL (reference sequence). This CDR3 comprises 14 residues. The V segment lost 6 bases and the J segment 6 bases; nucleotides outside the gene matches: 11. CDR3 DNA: TGTGCCAGCAGTCCCCGAGGCGGGAGAAGCGAGCAGTACTTC. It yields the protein CASSPRGGRSEQYF.

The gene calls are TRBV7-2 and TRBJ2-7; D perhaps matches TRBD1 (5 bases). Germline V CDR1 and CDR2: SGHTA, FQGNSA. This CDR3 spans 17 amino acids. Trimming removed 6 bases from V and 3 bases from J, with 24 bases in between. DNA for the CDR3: TGTGCCAGCAGTATGCTTAGGGGTCCAACCCTAAGCTACGAGCAGTACTTC. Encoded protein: CASSMLRGPTLSYEQYF.

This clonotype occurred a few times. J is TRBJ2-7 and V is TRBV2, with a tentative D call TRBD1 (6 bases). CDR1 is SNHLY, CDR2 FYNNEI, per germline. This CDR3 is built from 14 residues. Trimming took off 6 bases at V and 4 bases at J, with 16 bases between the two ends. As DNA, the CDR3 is TGTGCCAGCAGACCAGGGACAATTGGATACGAGCAGTACTTC. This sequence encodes CASRPGTIGYEQYF.

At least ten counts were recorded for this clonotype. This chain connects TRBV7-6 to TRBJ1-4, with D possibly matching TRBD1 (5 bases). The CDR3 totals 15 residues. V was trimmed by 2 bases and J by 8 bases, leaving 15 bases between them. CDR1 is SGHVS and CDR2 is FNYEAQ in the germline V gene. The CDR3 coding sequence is TGTGCCAGCAGCTTATTGCCGGGGCTGACGGAAAAACTGTTTTTT. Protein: CASSLLPGLTEKLFF.